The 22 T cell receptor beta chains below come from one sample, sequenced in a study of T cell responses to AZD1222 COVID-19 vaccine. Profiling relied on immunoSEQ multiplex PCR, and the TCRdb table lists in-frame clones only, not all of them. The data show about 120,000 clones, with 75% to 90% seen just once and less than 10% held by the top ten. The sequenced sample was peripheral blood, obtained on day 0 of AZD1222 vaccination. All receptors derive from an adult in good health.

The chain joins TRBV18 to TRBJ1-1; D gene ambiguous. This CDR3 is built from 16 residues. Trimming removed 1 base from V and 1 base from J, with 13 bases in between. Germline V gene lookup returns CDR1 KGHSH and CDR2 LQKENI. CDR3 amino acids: CASSPLQKVGNTEAFF. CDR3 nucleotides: TGTGCCAGCTCACCACTCCAAAAAGTGGGGAACACTGAAGCTTTCTTT.

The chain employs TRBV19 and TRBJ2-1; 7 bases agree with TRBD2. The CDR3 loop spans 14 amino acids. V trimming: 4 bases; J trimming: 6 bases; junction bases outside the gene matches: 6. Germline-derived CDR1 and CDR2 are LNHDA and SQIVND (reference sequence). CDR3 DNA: TGTGCCAGTAGTACCCATTGGGGGGGCAATGAGCAGTTCTTC. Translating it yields CASSTHWGGNEQFF.

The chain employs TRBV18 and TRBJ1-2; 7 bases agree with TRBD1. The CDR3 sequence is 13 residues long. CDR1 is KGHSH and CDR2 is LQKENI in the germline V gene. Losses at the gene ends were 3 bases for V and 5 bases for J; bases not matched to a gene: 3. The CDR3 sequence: CASSPDRVYGYTF. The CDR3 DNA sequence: TGTGCCAGCTCACCCGACAGGGTATATGGCTACACCTTC.

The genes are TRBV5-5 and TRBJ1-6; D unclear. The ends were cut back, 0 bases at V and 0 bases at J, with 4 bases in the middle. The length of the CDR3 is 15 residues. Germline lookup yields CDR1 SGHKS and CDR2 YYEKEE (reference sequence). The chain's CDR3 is CASSLASSYNSPLHF. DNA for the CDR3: TGTGCCAGCAGCTTGGCCAGCTCCTATAATTCACCCCTCCACTTT.

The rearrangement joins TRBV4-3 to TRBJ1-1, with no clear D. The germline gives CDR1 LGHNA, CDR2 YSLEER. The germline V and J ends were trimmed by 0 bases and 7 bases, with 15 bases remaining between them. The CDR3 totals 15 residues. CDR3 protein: CASSQDLTLGGEAFF. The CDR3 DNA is TGCGCCAGCAGCCAAGATCTAACCCTTGGAGGTGAAGCTTTCTTT.

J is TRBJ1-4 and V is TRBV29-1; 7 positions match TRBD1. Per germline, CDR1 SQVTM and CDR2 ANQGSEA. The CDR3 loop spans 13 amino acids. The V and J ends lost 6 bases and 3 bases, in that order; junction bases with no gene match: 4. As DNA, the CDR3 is TGCAGCGTCCGACAGGGCCCTAATGAAAAACTGTTTTTT. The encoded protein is CSVRQGPNEKLFF.

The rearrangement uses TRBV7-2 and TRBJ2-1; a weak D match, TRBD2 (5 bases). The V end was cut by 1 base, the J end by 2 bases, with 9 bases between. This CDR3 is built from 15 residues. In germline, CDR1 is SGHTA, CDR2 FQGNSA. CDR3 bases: TGTGCCAGCAGCTTAGTCGGGATTGCCTACAATGAGCAGTTCTTC. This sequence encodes CASSLVGIAYNEQFF.

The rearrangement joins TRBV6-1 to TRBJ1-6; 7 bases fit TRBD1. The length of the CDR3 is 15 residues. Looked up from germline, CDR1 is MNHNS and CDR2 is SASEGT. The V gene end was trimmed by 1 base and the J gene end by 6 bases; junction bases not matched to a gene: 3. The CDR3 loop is CASSEGTGLNSPLHF. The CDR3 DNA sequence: TGTGCCAGCAGTGAAGGGACAGGACTTAATTCACCCCTCCACTTT.

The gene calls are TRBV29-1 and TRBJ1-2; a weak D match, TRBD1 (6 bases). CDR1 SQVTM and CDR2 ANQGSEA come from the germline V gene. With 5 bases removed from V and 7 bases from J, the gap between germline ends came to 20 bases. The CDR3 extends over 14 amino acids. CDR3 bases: TGCAGCGTTCGGTCGGGGACATTGGGAAGTGGCTACACCTTC. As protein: CSVRSGTLGSGYTF.

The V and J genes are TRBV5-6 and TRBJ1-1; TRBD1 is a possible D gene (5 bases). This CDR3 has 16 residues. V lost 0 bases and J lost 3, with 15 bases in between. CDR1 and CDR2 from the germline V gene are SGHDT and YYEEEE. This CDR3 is CASSLAGGIVDTEAFF. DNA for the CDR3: TGTGCCAGCAGCTTGGCTGGGGGGATTGTGGACACTGAAGCTTTCTTT.

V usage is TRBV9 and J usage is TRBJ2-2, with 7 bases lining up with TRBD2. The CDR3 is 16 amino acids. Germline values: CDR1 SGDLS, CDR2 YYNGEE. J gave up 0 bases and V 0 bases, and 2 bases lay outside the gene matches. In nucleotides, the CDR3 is TGTGCCAGCAGCGTAGCCGCGGGGGCGAACACCGGGGAGCTGTTTTTT. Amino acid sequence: CASSVAAGANTGELFF.

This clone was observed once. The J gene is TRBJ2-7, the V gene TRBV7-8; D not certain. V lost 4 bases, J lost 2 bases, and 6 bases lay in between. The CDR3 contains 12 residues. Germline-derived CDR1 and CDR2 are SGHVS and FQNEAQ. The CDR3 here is CASSSPAYEQYF. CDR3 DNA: TGTGCCAGCAGCTCTCCCGCCTACGAGCAGTACTTC.

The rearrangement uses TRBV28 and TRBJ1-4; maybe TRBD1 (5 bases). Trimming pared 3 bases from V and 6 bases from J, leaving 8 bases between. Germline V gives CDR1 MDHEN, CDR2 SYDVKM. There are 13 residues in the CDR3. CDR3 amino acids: CASSLTADEKLFF. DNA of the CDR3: TGTGCCAGCAGTTTGACAGCCGATGAAAAACTGTTTTTT.

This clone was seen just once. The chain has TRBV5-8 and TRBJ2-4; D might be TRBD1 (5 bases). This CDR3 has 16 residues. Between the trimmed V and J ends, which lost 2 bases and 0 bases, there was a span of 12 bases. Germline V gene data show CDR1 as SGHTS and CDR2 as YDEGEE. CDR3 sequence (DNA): TGTGCCAGCAGCTTCACAGGTACACTAGCCAAAAACATTCAGTACTTC. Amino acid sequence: CASSFTGTLAKNIQYF. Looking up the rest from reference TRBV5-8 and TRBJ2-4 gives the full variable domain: EAGVTQSPTHLIKTRGQQATLRCSPISGHTSVYWYQQALGLGLQFLLWYDEGEERNRGNFPPRFSGRQFPNYSSELNVNALELEDSALYLCASSFTGTLAKNIQYFGAGTRLSVL.

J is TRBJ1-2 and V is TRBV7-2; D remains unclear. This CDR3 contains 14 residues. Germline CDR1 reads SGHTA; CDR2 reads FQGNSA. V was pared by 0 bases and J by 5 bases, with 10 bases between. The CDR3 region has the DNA TGTGCCAGCAGCTTAGCTGACGGGCCATATGGCTACACCTTC. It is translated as CASSLADGPYGYTF. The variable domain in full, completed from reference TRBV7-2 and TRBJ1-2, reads GAGVSQSPSNKVTEKGKDVELRCDPISGHTALYWYRQSLGQGLEFLIYFQGNSAPDKSGLPSDRFSAERTGGSVSTLTIQRTQQEDSAVYLCASSLADGPYGYTFGSGTRLTVV.

The DNA of the CDR3 is TGCAGTGCTAGTGCCCTAGCGGGGCCTGACTACGAGCAGTACTTC. Amino acid sequence: CSASALAGPDYEQYF. The chain links TRBV20-1 to TRBJ2-7; the match to TRBD2 covers 9 bases. This CDR3 comprises 15 residues. Germline V gene data show CDR1 as DFQATT and CDR2 as SNEGSKA (reference sequence). Trimming removed 3 bases from V and 3 bases from J; junction bases left unmatched: 9.

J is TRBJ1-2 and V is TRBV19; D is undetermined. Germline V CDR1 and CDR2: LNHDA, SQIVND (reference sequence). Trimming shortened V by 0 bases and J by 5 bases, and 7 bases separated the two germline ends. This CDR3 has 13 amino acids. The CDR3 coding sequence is TGTGCCAGTAGTATAGAAACAGCTTATGGCTACACCTTC. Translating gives CASSIETAYGYTF.

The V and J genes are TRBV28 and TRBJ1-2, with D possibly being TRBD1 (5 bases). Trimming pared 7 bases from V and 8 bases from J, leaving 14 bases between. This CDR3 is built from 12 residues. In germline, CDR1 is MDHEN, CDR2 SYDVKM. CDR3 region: CASTVGGVGYTF. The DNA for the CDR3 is TGTGCCAGCACCGTAGGAGGGGTCGGCTACACCTTC.

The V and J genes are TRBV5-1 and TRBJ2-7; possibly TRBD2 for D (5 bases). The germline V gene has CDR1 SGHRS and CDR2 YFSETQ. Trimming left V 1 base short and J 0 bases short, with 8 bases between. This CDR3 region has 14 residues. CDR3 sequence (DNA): TGCGCCAGCAGCTTGAGCGGCAGCTCCTACGAGCAGTACTTC. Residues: CASSLSGSSYEQYF.

CDR3 sequence (DNA): TGTGCCAGCAGCCCATATTGGGAAATGAACACTGAAGCTTTCTTT. It is translated as CASSPYWEMNTEAFF. V usage is TRBV13 and J usage is TRBJ1-1; no definite D call. The germline V gene encodes CDR1 PRHDT and CDR2 FYEKMQ (reference sequence). The CDR3 has 15 amino acids. Trimming left V 5 bases short and J 0 bases short, with 13 bases between.

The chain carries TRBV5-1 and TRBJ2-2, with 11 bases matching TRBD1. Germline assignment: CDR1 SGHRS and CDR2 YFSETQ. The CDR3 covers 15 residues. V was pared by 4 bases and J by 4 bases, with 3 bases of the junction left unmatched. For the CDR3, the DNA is TGCGCCAGCAGCCCCGGGACAGGGGGCACCGGGGAGCTGTTTTTT. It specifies CASSPGTGGTGELFF.

This CDR3 is CATSDLGAGIGPGRIGEETQYF. Written as DNA, the CDR3 is TGTGCCACCAGTGATTTGGGGGCGGGTATTGGTCCTGGACGCATTGGCGAAGAGACCCAGTACTTC. V usage is TRBV24-1 and J usage is TRBJ2-5, with D possibly being TRBD1 or TRBD2 (5 bases each). From germline, CDR1 is KGHDR and CDR2 SFDVKD. With 0 bases removed from V and 3 bases from J, the gap between germline ends came to 31 bases. The CDR3 extends over 22 amino acids.